The entry below gives a single T cell receptor (beta chain) sequence along with its context. Antigen specificity is unknown. The data are from a study of identifying expanded T cells in peripheral blood. Whole-study findings and limits: Over two and four weeks, about 15 and 19 clones changed, versus 1.2 between replicates.

CDR1 and CDR2 from the germline V gene are MNHNS and SASEGT. With 0 bases removed from V and 3 bases from J, the gap between germline ends came to 3 bases. The CDR3 length is 12 residues. Profiling relied on immunoSEQ multiplex PCR, and the TCRdb table lists in-frame clones only, not all of them. The sample holds roughly 56,000 clones, over 75% seen once. The source material was blood. This TCR came from a person aged 18 to 70 in good health. V usage is TRBV6-1 and J usage is TRBJ2-7; D not resolved. The CDR3 loop is CASSEAGYEQYV. As DNA, the CDR3 is TGTGCCAGCAGTGAAGCCGGCTACGAGCAGTACGTC.